The 15 T cell receptor beta chains listed next were all sequenced from one sample in a study of CD8 T cells in ankylosing spondylitis (dated by TCRdb to 2017 to 2019). The library was produced with 5' RACE. Data came from an Illumina HiSeq 2500. The public reads were reanalyzed by TCRdb: fastp trimming at Q25, MiXCR alignment, in-frame beta chains only. When rows share a CDR3 protein, they turn into one entry using the most common DNA and genes. Within this sample are under 450,000 distinct CDR3 sequences, with about 20% of them counted one time only. Less than 15% of the sample rests with the top ten. Material: blood, either unsorted or a sorted T cell fraction (not recorded which). The receptors shown here come from a male donor with ankylosing spondylitis or in good health (not recorded which).

The chain couples TRBV7-8 to TRBJ2-3; 13 bases line up with TRBD2. The V gene end was trimmed by 4 bases and the J gene end by 2 bases; junction bases not matched to a gene: 3. This CDR3 region has 16 residues. Germline CDR1 is SGHVS and CDR2 is FQNEAQ. CDR3 coding DNA: TGTGCCAGCAGCTGGGGACTAGCGGGACCCACAGATACGCAGTATTTT. It encodes CASSWGLAGPTDTQYF.

The V gene is TRBV4-2, the J gene TRBJ2-3; no definite D call. Trimming stripped 0 bases from V and 2 bases from J, with 12 bases between. Germline CDR1 reads LGHNA; CDR2 reads YNFKEQ. The CDR3 has 16 amino acids. The CDR3 DNA is TGTGCCAGCAGCCAAGAGGACCCGACCTACACAGATACGCAGTATTTT. It codes for CASSQEDPTYTDTQYF.

V and J are TRBV29-1 and TRBJ1-2, with 8 bases lining up with TRBD1. Germline V gives CDR1 SQVTM, CDR2 ANQGSEA. With 6 bases clipped from V and 7 bases from J, the junction kept 7 bases outside the gene matches. The length of the CDR3 is 12 residues. CDR3 protein: CSVPRGLGGYTF. CDR3 in DNA: TGCAGCGTCCCCAGGGGGCTGGGTGGCTACACCTTC.

The CDR3 bases are TGTGCCAGCAGTTCCCCTCAACTAAGCACCGGGGAGCTGTTTTTT. Translation: CASSSPQLSTGELFF. The J gene is TRBJ2-2, the V gene TRBV27, with D hard to call. Germline CDR1 MNHEY, CDR2 SMNVEV (reference sequence). The V and J ends lost 4 bases and 4 bases respectively, with 13 bases between them. The CDR3 extends over 15 amino acids.

V gene TRBV29-1 combines with J gene TRBJ2-1, with D uncertain. CDR3 length: 13 amino acids. Germline values: CDR1 SQVTM, CDR2 ANQGSEA. V was cut by 4 bases and J by 10 bases, with 17 bases left in between. This CDR3 reads CSVVMPPRYEQFF. CDR3 DNA sequence: TGCAGCGTTGTAATGCCGCCGAGGTACGAGCAGTTCTTC.

This clonotype has a handful of counts. The J gene is TRBJ2-7, the V gene TRBV2, with a weak D call TRBD1 (6 bases). With 5 bases removed from V and 0 bases from J, the gap between germline ends came to 11 bases. This CDR3 has 14 amino acids. Germline loops: CDR1 SNHLY, CDR2 FYNNEI. CDR3 loop: CASSSGQSSYEQYF. In nucleotides, the CDR3 is TGTGCCAGCAGTTCAGGACAGAGCTCCTACGAGCAGTACTTC.

The V and J genes are TRBV29-1 and TRBJ1-5; TRBD1 matches at 7 bases. CDR1 and CDR2 (germline): SQVTM, ANQGSEA. The V segment lost 2 bases and the J segment 2 bases; nucleotides outside the gene matches: 3. There are 14 residues in the CDR3. This CDR3 is CSVETGEGNQPQHF. CDR3 DNA sequence: TGCAGCGTTGAAACAGGGGAAGGCAATCAGCCCCAGCATTTT. Together with reference TRBV29-1 and TRBJ1-5, the CDR3 gives the full variable domain: SAVISQKPSRDICQRGTSLTIQCQVDSQVTMMFWYRQQPGQSLTLIATANQGSEATYESGFVIDKFPISRPNLTFSTLTVSNMSPEDSSIYLCSVETGEGNQPQHFGDGTRLSIL.

The rearrangement uses TRBV6-5 and TRBJ2-7; tentatively, D is TRBD2 (7 bases). Trimming took 0 bases from V and 6 from J, leaving 12 bases between them. CDR3 length: 14 residues. Per germline, CDR1 MNHEY and CDR2 SVGAGI. CDR3 DNA sequence: TGTGCCAGCAGTTACTCGGCAGGGGAGGGCGAGCAGTACTTC. As protein: CASSYSAGEGEQYF.

The chain recombines TRBV5-1 with TRBJ1-2; 9 bases map to TRBD1. Germline CDR1 SGHRS, CDR2 YFSETQ. V dropped 3 bases and J dropped 8; count of bases not matched to a gene: 8. The CDR3 has 14 residues. The CDR3 is CASSSHRGHRGYTF. CDR3 coding DNA: TGCGCCAGCAGCTCTCACAGGGGGCATCGAGGCTACACCTTC. Full variable domain (missing parts from reference TRBV5-1 and TRBJ1-2): KAGVTQTPRYLIKTRGQQVTLSCSPISGHRSVSWYQQTPGQGLQFLFEYFSETQRNKGNFPGRFSGRQFSNSRSEMNVSTLELGDSALYLCASSSHRGHRGYTFGSGTRLTVV.

This chain joins TRBV5-4 and TRBJ2-7; perhaps TRBD1 as D (6 bases). Looked up from germline, CDR1 is SGHNT and CDR2 is YYREEE (reference sequence). Trimming removed 2 bases from V and 6 bases from J, with 9 bases in between. CDR3 length: 12 amino acids. The DNA for the CDR3 is TGTGCCAGCAGCTTCCTACAGGGCGAGCAGTACTTC. Translation: CASSFLQGEQYF.

The DNA of the CDR3 is TGCGCCAGCAGCCTAATACAGGGCGGCACTGAAGCTTTCTTT. Translating gives CASSLIQGGTEAFF. The chain combines TRBV4-1 with TRBJ1-1, with TRBD1 as a possible D gene (6 bases). Germline V gene sequence: CDR1 MGHRA, CDR2 YSYEKL. The CDR3 has 14 residues. V was cut by 4 bases and J by 4 bases, with 13 bases left in between.

This clonotype was recorded a few times. The chain uses TRBV5-6 and TRBJ2-7; TRBD1 might be the D (5 bases). This CDR3 spans 13 amino acids. Deletions cut 2 bases from V and 4 bases from J, with 10 bases between. Per germline, CDR1 SGHDT and CDR2 YYEEEE. Written as DNA, the CDR3 is TGTGCCAGCAGCTTAAGGGGCGAATACGAGCAGTACTTC. Protein: CASSLRGEYEQYF. The full variable domain, completed using reference TRBV5-6 and TRBJ2-7, is DAGVTQSPTHLIKTRGQQVTLRCSPKSGHDTVSWYQQALGQGPQFIFQYYEEEERQRGNFPDRFSGHQFPNYSSELNVNALLLGDSALYLCASSLRGEYEQYFGPGTRLTVT.

The V call is TRBV6-1, the J call TRBJ2-5; 9 positions match TRBD1. The CDR3 runs to 13 residues. Germline CDR1 is MNHNS and CDR2 is SASEGT. V shed 5 bases and J 7 bases; nucleotides not matched to a gene: 5. CDR3 residues: CASSPDRGVTQYF. The CDR3 coding sequence is TGTGCCAGCAGTCCAGACAGGGGGGTGACCCAGTACTTC.

In its sample, this clonotype was seen a few times. This sequence joins TRBV20-1 and TRBJ2-7; 9 bases are shared with TRBD2. The junction had 8 bases not matched to a gene; V was cut back by 0 bases and J by 2 bases. The CDR3 is made up of 16 amino acids. Per germline, CDR1 DFQATT and CDR2 SNEGSKA (reference sequence). CDR3 DNA: TGCAGTGCTAGAGATCTCTTCGGCGGGGGGGCCTACGAGCAGTACTTC. This translates into CSARDLFGGGAYEQYF.

At least ten counts were recorded for this clonotype. The chain joins TRBV2 to TRBJ2-1; TRBD2 is a possible D gene (5 bases). Germline V CDR1 and CDR2: SNHLY, FYNNEI. The CDR3 has 14 amino acids. Trimming removed 6 bases from V and 4 bases from J, with 13 bases in between. The CDR3 DNA reads as TGTGCCAGCAGCGAAACGGGGTTTTACAATGAGCAGTTCTTC. It translates to CASSETGFYNEQFF.